The next 31 T cell receptor beta chains were all read from a single sample in a study of low-dose radiotherapy and immunotherapy resistance in tumors. With TRAV- and TRBV-specific primers, first-strand cDNA was made, covering the alpha and beta chains. It was with a constant-region primer and a V-primer adapter that TCRs were amplified over about 20 PCR cycles. MiXCR, applied by TCRdb to the reads, yields one record per CDR3 protein. In the table there are some 57,000 distinct CDR3 sequences, approximately 25% of which are singletons. Time point in this sample: before trial treatment. The material sequenced was PBMCs, taken before treatment. The receptors derive from a male donor with prostate cancer.

The chain has TRBV2 and TRBJ2-1; 9 positions agree with TRBD1. CDR1 SNHLY and CDR2 FYNNEI come from the germline V gene. After removal of 6 bases from V and 12 bases from J, the junction contained 3 bases not matched to a gene. The length of the CDR3 is 11 residues. The CDR3 bases are TGTGCCAGCAGACCGACAGGGGGGCAGTTCTTC. Amino acid sequence: CASRPTGGQFF.

This chain uses TRBV6-2 or TRBV6-3 with TRBJ2-2; D remains unclear. Germline V gene sequence: CDR1 MNHEY, CDR2 SVGEGT. Deletions cut 2 bases from V and 1 base from J, with 5 bases between. This CDR3 contains 14 residues. CDR3 sequence: CASSYRENTGELFF. In DNA form, the CDR3 reads TGTGCCAGCAGTTACAGGGAGAACACCGGGGAGCTGTTTTTT.

This clonotype occurred a few times. The chain is built from TRBV5-1 and TRBJ1-1; possible D gene TRBD1, 6 bases. V shed 4 bases and J shed 4 bases, with 14 bases lying between them. This CDR3 is built from 14 residues. Germline V gives CDR1 SGHRS, CDR2 YFSETQ. The DNA of the CDR3 is TGCGCCAGCAGCCTAACAGGGCTCCGCACTGAAGCTTTCTTT. It yields the protein CASSLTGLRTEAFF.

This clonotype was seen many times. This rearrangement joins TRBV7-9 to TRBJ1-2; tentatively, D is TRBD1 (6 bases). V gave up 3 bases and J gave up 9 bases, with 14 bases separating them. The CDR3 runs 13 residues. CDR1 is SEHNR, CDR2 FQNEAQ, per germline (reference sequence). CDR3 sequence (DNA): TGTGCCAGCAGCTTCGCCTTAGGGGACAGCTACACCTTC. Protein product: CASSFALGDSYTF.

In its sample, this clonotype was seen a few times. The gene calls are TRBV3-1 and TRBJ1-4; D might be TRBD1 (5 bases). Germline V CDR1 and CDR2: LGHDT, YNNKEL (reference sequence). This CDR3 has 16 residues. Trimming shortened V by 2 bases and J by 8 bases, and 18 bases separated the two germline ends. The CDR3 spells CASSQPLGGSWEKLFF. The CDR3 DNA reads as TGTGCCAGCAGCCAACCCCTCGGGGGGAGTTGGGAAAAACTGTTTTTT.

The table lists this clonotype with many counts. The chain recombines TRBV5-1 with TRBJ2-6, with 9 positions matching TRBD1. Trimming cost V 0 bases and J 1 base; bases outside gene matches: 8. Germline V gives CDR1 SGHRS, CDR2 YFSETQ. The CDR3 sequence is 19 residues long. CDR3 loop: CASSLVDRGLGSGANVLTF. Written as DNA, the CDR3 is TGCGCCAGCAGCTTGGTGGACAGGGGTCTGGGGTCTGGGGCCAACGTCCTGACTTTC.

CDR3 region: CASSSPRTSVADTQYF. CDR3 sequence (DNA): TGTGCCAGCAGCTCCCCCCGGACTAGCGTCGCAGATACGCAGTATTTT. The chain employs TRBV7-9 and TRBJ2-3; 9 bases match TRBD2. CDR3 size: 16 residues. The J segment lost 4 bases and the V segment lost 4 bases, leaving 9 bases of the junction unmatched. CDR1 SEHNR and CDR2 FQNEAQ come from the germline V gene (reference sequence). Full variable domain (remainder filled in from reference TRBV7-9 and TRBJ2-3): DTGVSQNPRHKITKRGQNVTFRCDPISEHNRLYWYRQTLGQGPEFLTYFQNEAQLEKSRLLSDRFSAERPKGSFSTLEIQRTEQGDSAMYLCASSSPRTSVADTQYFGPGTRLTVL.

This clonotype was observed at least ten times. The chain recombines TRBV6-2 or TRBV6-3 with TRBJ1-5; 8 nucleotides align to TRBD1. Germline-derived CDR1 and CDR2 are MNHEY and SVGEGT. The CDR3 runs to 17 residues. With 5 bases clipped from V and 0 bases from J, the junction kept 9 bases outside the gene matches. This CDR3 reads CASSPPRTGNSNQPQHF. The DNA of the CDR3 is TGTGCCAGCAGTCCGCCAAGGACAGGGAATAGCAATCAGCCCCAGCATTTT.

At least ten counts were recorded for this clonotype. This rearrangement joins TRBV12-3 or TRBV12-4 to TRBJ2-3; tentatively, D is TRBD2 (6 bases). V was cut by 1 base and J by 7 bases, with 12 bases left in between. The CDR3 extends over 14 amino acids. The CDR3 region is CASSLVRGRYTQYF. CDR3 DNA: TGTGCCAGCAGTTTAGTTCGGGGGAGGTATACGCAGTATTTT.

Only a few counts were recorded for this clonotype. The chain combines TRBV7-8 with TRBJ2-7; 7 bases match TRBD1. The CDR3 runs 13 residues. The V gene's germline CDR1 is SGHVS and CDR2 FQNEAQ. Losses at the gene ends were 3 bases for V and 6 bases for J; bases not matched to a gene: 5. This chain's CDR3 is CASSFRQGREQYF. For the CDR3, the DNA is TGTGCCAGCAGCTTCCGACAGGGACGCGAGCAGTACTTC.

CDR3 bases: TGTGCCAGCAGTGCAACTAGCGGTCATAATACGCAGTATTTT. Amino acids: CASSATSGHNTQYF. V and J are TRBV28 and TRBJ2-3; 8 nucleotides line up with TRBD2. The CDR3 has 14 residues. The junction had 8 bases not matched to a gene; V was cut back by 5 bases and J by 7 bases. The germline V gene encodes CDR1 MDHEN and CDR2 SYDVKM.

This clonotype was counted ten times or more. V gene TRBV29-1 combines with J gene TRBJ2-3; 7 bases fit TRBD2. With V trimmed by 6 bases and J by 5 bases, 5 bases remained unmatched. Looked up from germline, CDR1 is SQVTM and CDR2 is ANQGSEA. The CDR3 runs to 12 residues. CDR3 amino acids: CSVFGGGDTQYF. The DNA of the CDR3 is TGCAGCGTATTTGGGGGGGGAGATACGCAGTATTTT.

This chain uses TRBV19 with TRBJ2-1; 11 bases fit TRBD1. The CDR3 spans 14 residues. Germline assignment: CDR1 LNHDA and CDR2 SQIVND (reference sequence). The ends lost 4 bases at V and 10 bases at J; junction bases unmatched: 6. The CDR3 DNA is TGTGCCAGTAGTACCCCGGACAGGGGGCGGGAGCAGTTCTTC. Amino acid sequence: CASSTPDRGREQFF.

This clonotype was counted at least ten times. The rearrangement uses TRBV13 and TRBJ2-3; D remains ambiguous. V was pared by 7 bases and J by 6 bases, with 32 bases between. CDR3 size: 19 residues. CDR1 is PRHDT and CDR2 is FYEKMQ in the germline V gene (reference sequence). The CDR3 coding sequence is TGTGCCAGCACCGAACCAGCCAGCGCGGCCTCTCCTGACCGGGATACGCAGTATTTT. It codes for CASTEPASAASPDRDTQYF. Full variable domain (missing parts from reference TRBV13 and TRBJ2-3): AAGVIQSPRHLIKEKRETATLKCYPIPRHDTVYWYQQGPGQDPQFLISFYEKMQSDKGSIPDRFSAQQFSDYHSELNMSSLELGDSALYFCASTEPASAASPDRDTQYFGPGTRLTVL.

This clonotype was observed at least ten times. The V and J genes are TRBV6-5 and TRBJ2-7; a weak D match, TRBD1 (6 bases). This CDR3 has 12 amino acids. V was pared by 8 bases and J by 2 bases, with 10 bases between. The germline CDR1 and CDR2 sequences are MNHEY and SVGAGI. CDR3 protein: CASRKGAYEQYF. CDR3 nucleotides: TGTGCCAGCCGGAAGGGGGCCTACGAGCAGTACTTC.

By share, this clonotype counts as medium-sized. Its ends do not fully match the called genes, so a read error is possible. The rearrangement links TRBV9 to TRBJ1-2, with D maybe TRBD1 (5 bases). The CDR3 length is 13 residues. Germline V CDR1 and CDR2: SGDLS, YYNGEE. The CDR3 bases are TGCGCCAGCAGCGAAGGGACCGCTCCTGGCTACACCTTC. Its protein is CASSEGTAPGYTF. The variable domain in full, with the rest retrieved from reference TRBV9 and TRBJ1-2, is DSGVTQTPKHLITATGQRVTLRCSPRSGDLSVYWYQQSLDQGLQFLIQYYNGEERAKGNILERFSAQQFPDLHSELNLSSLELGDSALYFCASSEGTAPGYTFGSGTRLTVV.

The chain recombines TRBV11-2 with TRBJ2-3; no firm D call. The CDR3 spans 12 residues. Looked up from germline, CDR1 is SGHAT and CDR2 is FQNNGV. Trimming pared 5 bases from V and 3 bases from J, leaving 6 bases between. CDR3 amino acids: CASSLWTDTQYF. CDR3 sequence (DNA): TGTGCCAGCAGCCTATGGACAGATACGCAGTATTTT.

This clonotype was counted ten times or more. This CDR3 is CASSALPEGRNTDTQYF. CDR3 bases: TGTGCCAGCAGTGCCCTCCCCGAGGGAAGGAACACAGATACGCAGTATTTT. This chain joins TRBV6-2 or TRBV6-3 and TRBJ2-3; TRBD2 might be the D (5 bases). Germline V CDR1 and CDR2: MNHEY, SVGEGT. There are 17 residues in the CDR3. Trimming shortened V by 5 bases and J by 2 bases, and 20 bases separated the two germline ends.

This clonotype came up many times. V usage is TRBV5-1 and J usage is TRBJ2-2; 8 nucleotides agree with TRBD2. Unmatched junction bases numbered 7, after V lost 0 bases and J lost 0 bases. The CDR3 covers 18 residues. Germline V gene lookup returns CDR1 SGHRS and CDR2 YFSETQ. CDR3 coding DNA: TGCGCCAGCAGCTTGGTTACGGGGGGGTTCGCGAACACCGGGGAGCTGTTTTTT. As protein: CASSLVTGGFANTGELFF. Using reference TRBV5-1 and TRBJ2-2 for the parts outside the CDR3, the full variable domain is KAGVTQTPRYLIKTRGQQVTLSCSPISGHRSVSWYQQTPGQGLQFLFEYFSETQRNKGNFPGRFSGRQFSNSRSEMNVSTLELGDSALYLCASSLVTGGFANTGELFFGEGSRLTVL.

This chain uses TRBV27 with TRBJ1-6; D is possibly TRBD1 (5 bases). The CDR3 extends over 14 amino acids. Per germline, CDR1 MNHEY and CDR2 SMNVEV (reference sequence). The V and J ends lost 6 bases and 7 bases respectively, with 13 bases between them. CDR3: CASSAGGDNSPLHF. In nucleotides, the CDR3 is TGTGCCAGCAGCGCCGGAGGGGACAATTCACCCCTCCACTTT.

This clonotype was seen repeatedly, ten times or more. The chain employs TRBV12-3 or TRBV12-4 and TRBJ2-2, with 7 bases that match TRBD2. J gave up 4 bases and V 5 bases, and 1 base lay outside the gene matches. This CDR3 has 13 amino acids. The CDR3 is CASSGRATGELFF. CDR3 nucleotides: TGTGCCAGCAGTGGGAGGGCCACCGGGGAGCTGTTTTTT.

At least ten counts were recorded for this clonotype. The gene calls are TRBV12-5 and TRBJ2-1, with 9 bases aligning to TRBD2. This CDR3 is 16 amino acids long. Germline CDR1 reads LGHNT; CDR2 reads FRNRAP. Unmatched junction bases numbered 11, after V lost 4 bases and J lost 7 bases. CDR3 amino acids: CASGSGASGIQNEQFF. CDR3 bases: TGTGCTAGTGGTTCGGGGGCTAGCGGGATCCAGAATGAGCAGTTCTTC.

This clonotype was recorded at least ten times. The gene calls are TRBV6-4 and TRBJ2-1; 11 bases match TRBD2. Germline CDR1 and CDR2: MRHNA and SNTAGT. The CDR3 sequence is 16 residues long. V lost 6 bases and J lost 2; bases outside the gene matches: 6. CDR3 DNA: TGTGCCAGCAGCTCTGTTAGCGGGGGGGCCTACAATGAGCAGTTCTTC. It specifies CASSSVSGGAYNEQFF.

This clonotype has a count of ten or more. V is TRBV5-4 and J is TRBJ2-7, with TRBD2 identical over 15 bases. The CDR3 is 18 amino acids. Germline V gene sequence: CDR1 SGHNT, CDR2 YYREEE (reference sequence). After removal of 4 bases from V and 0 bases from J, the junction contained 8 bases not matched to a gene. The CDR3 spells CASSQLGLAGGPSYEQYF. The CDR3 bases are TGTGCCAGCAGCCAACTGGGACTAGCGGGAGGCCCCTCCTACGAGCAGTACTTC.

This clonotype was seen at least ten times. The chain is built from TRBV28 and TRBJ1-5; 8 bases map to TRBD1. V lost 6 bases and J lost 7; bases outside the gene matches: 2. Germline assignment: CDR1 MDHEN and CDR2 SYDVKM. The CDR3 totals 12 residues. DNA for the CDR3: TGTGCCAGCAGCCAGGGGGCCCAGCCCCAGCATTTT. It encodes CASSQGAQPQHF.

This clonotype was recorded many times. V gene TRBV6-6 combines with J gene TRBJ1-1; D unclear. V was clipped by 6 bases and J by 4 bases, with 6 bases between them. CDR3 length equals 11 residues. CDR1 is MNHNY, CDR2 SVGAGI, per germline (reference sequence). The DNA of the CDR3 is TGTGCCAGCAGCCCCGCCACTGAAGCTTTCTTT. It specifies CASSPATEAFF.

The CDR3 nucleotides read TGTGCCAGCTCTCTGGTCGCGGTCTCCTACGAGCAGTACTTC. It codes for CASSLVAVSYEQYF. J is TRBJ2-7 and V is TRBV18, with no clear D. The length of the CDR3 is 14 residues. Germline CDR1 and CDR2: KGHSH and LQKENI. Trimming shortened V by 6 bases and J by 0 bases, and 12 bases separated the two germline ends.

This clonotype has a count of ten or more. This sequence joins TRBV7-3 and TRBJ2-3; D is uncertain. The CDR3 is 11 residues long. CDR1 and CDR2 (germline): SGHTA, FQGTGA. The V end was cut by 2 bases, the J end by 4 bases, with 1 base between. CDR3 region: CASSLADTQYF. The CDR3 DNA sequence: TGTGCCAGCAGCTTAGCAGATACGCAGTATTTT.

This chain connects TRBV5-1 to TRBJ1-1; weak D call: TRBD1 (5 bases). The length of the CDR3 is 14 residues. V lost 0 bases and J 3 bases, leaving 9 bases between the germline ends. Germline V gene data show CDR1 as SGHRS and CDR2 as YFSETQ. The CDR3 is CASSLGQRDTEAFF. The CDR3 coding sequence is TGCGCCAGCAGCTTGGGACAGAGGGACACTGAAGCTTTCTTT.

This clonotype was seen repeatedly, ten times or more. The chain employs TRBV5-1 and TRBJ2-7, with TRBD2 identical over 14 bases. CDR1 and CDR2 (germline): SGHRS, YFSETQ. J lost 5 bases, V lost 7 bases, and 8 bases had no gene match. The CDR3 sequence is 15 residues long. The CDR3 DNA is TGCGCCAGCCGACTAGCGGGAGGGCCAATCCACGAGCAGTACTTC. As protein: CASRLAGGPIHEQYF.

This clonotype was counted many times. CDR3: CASSLGTANSPLHF. The CDR3 DNA reads as TGTGCCAGCAGTCTCGGGACGGCAAATTCACCCCTCCACTTT. This chain uses TRBV25-1 with TRBJ1-6, with TRBD1 as a possible D gene (5 bases). The V gene lost 5 bases and the J gene lost 7 bases, with 12 bases spanning the gap. Germline loops: CDR1 MGHDK, CDR2 SYGVNS. CDR3 length: 14 amino acids.